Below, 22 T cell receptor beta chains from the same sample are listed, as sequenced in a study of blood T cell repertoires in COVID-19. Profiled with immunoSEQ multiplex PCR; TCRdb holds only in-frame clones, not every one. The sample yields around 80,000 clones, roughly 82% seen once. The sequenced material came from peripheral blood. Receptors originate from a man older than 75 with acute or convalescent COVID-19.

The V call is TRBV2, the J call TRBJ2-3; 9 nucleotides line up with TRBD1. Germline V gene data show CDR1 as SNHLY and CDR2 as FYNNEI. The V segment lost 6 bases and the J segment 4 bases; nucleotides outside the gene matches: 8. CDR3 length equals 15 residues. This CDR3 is CASRAPGQGPDTQYF. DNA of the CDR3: TGTGCCAGCAGAGCTCCGGGACAGGGCCCAGATACGCAGTATTTT.

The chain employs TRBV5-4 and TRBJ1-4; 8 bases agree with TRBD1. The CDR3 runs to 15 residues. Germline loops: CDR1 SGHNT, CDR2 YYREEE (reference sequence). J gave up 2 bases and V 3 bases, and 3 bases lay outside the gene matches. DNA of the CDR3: TGTGCCAGCAGCTGGCGACAGGGGACTAATGAAAAACTGTTTTTT. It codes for CASSWRQGTNEKLFF.

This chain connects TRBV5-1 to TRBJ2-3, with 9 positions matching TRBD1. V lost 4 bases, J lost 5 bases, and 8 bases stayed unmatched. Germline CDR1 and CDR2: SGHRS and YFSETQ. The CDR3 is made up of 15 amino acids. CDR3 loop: CASSKVPGQGDTQYF. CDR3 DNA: TGCGCCAGCAGCAAAGTCCCGGGACAGGGAGATACGCAGTATTTT.

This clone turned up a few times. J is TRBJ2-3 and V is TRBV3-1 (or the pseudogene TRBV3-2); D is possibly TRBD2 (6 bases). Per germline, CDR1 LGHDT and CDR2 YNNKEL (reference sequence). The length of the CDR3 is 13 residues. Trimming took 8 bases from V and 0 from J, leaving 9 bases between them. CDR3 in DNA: TGTGCCAGCCGGGCGGGGAGCACAGATACGCAGTATTTT. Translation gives CASRAGSTDTQYF.

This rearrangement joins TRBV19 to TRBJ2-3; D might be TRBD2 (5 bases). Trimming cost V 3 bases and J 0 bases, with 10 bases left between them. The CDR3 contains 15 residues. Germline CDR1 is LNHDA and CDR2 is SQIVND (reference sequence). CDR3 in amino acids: CASSIGRTSTDTQYF. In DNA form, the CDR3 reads TGTGCCAGTAGTATCGGTAGGACTAGCACAGATACGCAGTATTTT.

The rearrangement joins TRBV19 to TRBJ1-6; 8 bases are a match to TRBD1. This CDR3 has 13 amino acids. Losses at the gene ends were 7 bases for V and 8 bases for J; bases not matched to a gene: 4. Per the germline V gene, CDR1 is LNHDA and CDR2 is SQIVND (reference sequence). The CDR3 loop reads CASTDRGDSPLHF. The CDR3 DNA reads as TGTGCCAGTACCGACAGGGGTGATTCACCCCTCCACTTT.

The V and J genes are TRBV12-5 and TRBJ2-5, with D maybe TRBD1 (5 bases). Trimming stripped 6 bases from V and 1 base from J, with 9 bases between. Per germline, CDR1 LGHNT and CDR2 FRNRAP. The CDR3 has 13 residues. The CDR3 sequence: CASGLTVQETQYF. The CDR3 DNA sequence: TGTGCTAGTGGCTTGACAGTCCAAGAGACCCAGTACTTC.

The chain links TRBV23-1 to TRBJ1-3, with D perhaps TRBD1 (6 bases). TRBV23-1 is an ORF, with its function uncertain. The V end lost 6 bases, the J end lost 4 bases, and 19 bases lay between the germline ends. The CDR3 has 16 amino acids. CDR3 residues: CASSLWTVREGNTIYF. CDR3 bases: TGCGCCAGCAGCCTCTGGACAGTTCGAGAGGGAAACACCATATATTTT.

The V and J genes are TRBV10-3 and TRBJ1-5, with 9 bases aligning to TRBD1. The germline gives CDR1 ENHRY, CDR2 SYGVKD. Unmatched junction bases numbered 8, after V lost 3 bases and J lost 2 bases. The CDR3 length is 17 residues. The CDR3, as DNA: TGTGCCATCAGTGATGGGGACAGGGTAAGGGGCAATCAGCCCCAGCATTTT. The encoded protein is CAISDGDRVRGNQPQHF.

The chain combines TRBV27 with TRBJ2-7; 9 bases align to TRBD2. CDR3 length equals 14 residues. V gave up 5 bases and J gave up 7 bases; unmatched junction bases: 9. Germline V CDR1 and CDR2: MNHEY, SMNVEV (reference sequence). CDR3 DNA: TGTGCCAGCAGTATCCGCGGGGGGGCCGGAGAGCAGTACTTC. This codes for CASSIRGGAGEQYF.

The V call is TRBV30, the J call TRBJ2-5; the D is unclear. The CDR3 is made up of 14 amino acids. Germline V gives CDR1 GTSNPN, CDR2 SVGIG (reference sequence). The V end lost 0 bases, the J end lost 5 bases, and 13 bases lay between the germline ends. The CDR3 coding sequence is TGTGCCTGGAGTGTGATTAGCAACGCCGAGACCCAGTACTTC. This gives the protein CAWSVISNAETQYF.

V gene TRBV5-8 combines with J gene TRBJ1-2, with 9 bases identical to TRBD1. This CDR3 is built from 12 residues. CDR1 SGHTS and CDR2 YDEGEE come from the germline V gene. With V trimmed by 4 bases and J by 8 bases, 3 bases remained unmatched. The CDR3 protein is CASSRTGVGYTF. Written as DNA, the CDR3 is TGTGCCAGCAGCCGGACAGGGGTCGGCTACACCTTC. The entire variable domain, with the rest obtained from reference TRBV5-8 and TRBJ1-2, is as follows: EAGVTQSPTHLIKTRGQQATLRCSPISGHTSVYWYQQALGLGLQFLLWYDEGEERNRGNFPPRFSGRQFPNYSSELNVNALELEDSALYLCASSRTGVGYTFGSGTRLTVV.

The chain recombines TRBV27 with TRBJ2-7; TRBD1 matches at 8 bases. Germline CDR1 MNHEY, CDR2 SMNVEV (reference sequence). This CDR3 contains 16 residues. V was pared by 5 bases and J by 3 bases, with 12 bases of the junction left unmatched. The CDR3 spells CASSTPSGQAVYEQYF. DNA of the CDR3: TGTGCCAGCAGTACACCCTCGGGACAGGCCGTCTACGAGCAGTACTTC.

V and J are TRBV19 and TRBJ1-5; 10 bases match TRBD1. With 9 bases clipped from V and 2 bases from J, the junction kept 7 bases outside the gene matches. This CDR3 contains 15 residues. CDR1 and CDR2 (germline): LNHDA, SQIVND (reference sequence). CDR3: CASATGGIGNQPQHF. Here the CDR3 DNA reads TGTGCCAGCGCGACAGGGGGCATTGGCAATCAGCCCCAGCATTTT.

The CDR3 is CASSIGGQKWDSPLHF. The CDR3 region has the DNA TGTGCCAGTAGTATAGGAGGGCAGAAGTGGGATTCACCCCTCCACTTT. V usage is TRBV19 and J usage is TRBJ1-6; D not certain. Germline V CDR1 and CDR2: LNHDA, SQIVND (reference sequence). V lost 1 base to trimming and J lost 8 bases, with 15 bases between them. CDR3 length equals 16 residues.

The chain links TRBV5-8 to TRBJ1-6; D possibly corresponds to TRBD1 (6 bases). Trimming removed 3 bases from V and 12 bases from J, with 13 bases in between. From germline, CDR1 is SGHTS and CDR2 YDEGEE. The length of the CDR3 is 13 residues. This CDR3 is CASSSHREGPLHF. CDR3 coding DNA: TGTGCCAGCAGCTCCCACAGGGAGGGACCCCTCCACTTT.

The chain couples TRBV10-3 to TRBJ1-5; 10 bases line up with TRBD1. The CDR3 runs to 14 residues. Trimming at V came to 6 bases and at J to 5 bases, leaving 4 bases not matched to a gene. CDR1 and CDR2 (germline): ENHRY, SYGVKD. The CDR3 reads CAIRDGTGDQPQHF. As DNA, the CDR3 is TGTGCCATCAGGGATGGGACAGGGGATCAGCCCCAGCATTTT.

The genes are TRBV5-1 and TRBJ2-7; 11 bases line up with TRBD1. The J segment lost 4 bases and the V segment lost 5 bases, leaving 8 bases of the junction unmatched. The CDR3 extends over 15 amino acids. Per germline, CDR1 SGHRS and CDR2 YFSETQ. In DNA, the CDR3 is TGCGCCAGCAGGGTTGATGGACAGGGGGCGTACGAGCAGTACTTC. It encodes CASRVDGQGAYEQYF.

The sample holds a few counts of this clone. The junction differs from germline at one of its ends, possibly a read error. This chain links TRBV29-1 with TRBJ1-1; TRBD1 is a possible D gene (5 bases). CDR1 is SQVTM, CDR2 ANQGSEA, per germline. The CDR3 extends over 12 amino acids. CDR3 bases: TGCAGCGTTGTCAACCAGGGCACTGAAGCAATCTTT. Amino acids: CSVVNQGTEAIF.

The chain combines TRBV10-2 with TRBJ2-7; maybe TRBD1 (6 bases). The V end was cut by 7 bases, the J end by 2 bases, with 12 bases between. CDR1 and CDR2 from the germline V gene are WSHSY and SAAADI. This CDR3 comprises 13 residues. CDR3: CASTRGWAYEQYF. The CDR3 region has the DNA TGCGCCAGCACGAGGGGGTGGGCCTACGAGCAGTACTTC.

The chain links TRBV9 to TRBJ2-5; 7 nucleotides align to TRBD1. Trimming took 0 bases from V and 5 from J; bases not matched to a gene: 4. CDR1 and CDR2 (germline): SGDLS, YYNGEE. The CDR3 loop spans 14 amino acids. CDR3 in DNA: TGTGCCAGCAGCGTAGCCAGGGGGTGGGAGACCCAGTACTTC. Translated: CASSVARGWETQYF.

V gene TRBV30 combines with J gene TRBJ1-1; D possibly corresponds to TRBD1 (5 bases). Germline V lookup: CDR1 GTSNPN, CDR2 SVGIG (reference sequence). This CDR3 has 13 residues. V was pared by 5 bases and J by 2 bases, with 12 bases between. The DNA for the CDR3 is TGTGCCTGGGACAGAGTTAGTAACACTGAAGCTTTCTTT. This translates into CAWDRVSNTEAFF.